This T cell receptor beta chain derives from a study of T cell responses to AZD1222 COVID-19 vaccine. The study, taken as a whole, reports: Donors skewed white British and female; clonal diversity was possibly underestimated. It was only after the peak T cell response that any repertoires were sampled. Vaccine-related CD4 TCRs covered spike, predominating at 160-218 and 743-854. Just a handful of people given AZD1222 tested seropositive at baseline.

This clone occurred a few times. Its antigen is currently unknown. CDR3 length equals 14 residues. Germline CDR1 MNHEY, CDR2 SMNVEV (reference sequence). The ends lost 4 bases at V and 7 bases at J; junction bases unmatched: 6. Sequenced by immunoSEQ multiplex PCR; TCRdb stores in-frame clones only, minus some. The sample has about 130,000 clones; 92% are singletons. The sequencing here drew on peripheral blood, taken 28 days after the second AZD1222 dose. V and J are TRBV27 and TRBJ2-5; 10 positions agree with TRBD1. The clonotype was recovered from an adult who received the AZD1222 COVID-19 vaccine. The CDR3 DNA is TGTGCCAGCAGTTCCACGGGACAGGGGACGACCCAGTACTTC. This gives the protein CASSSTGQGTTQYF.